This is a list of T cell receptor beta chains from one sample in a study of blood T cell repertoires in COVID-19. Produced via immunoSEQ multiplex PCR; TCRdb's table is partial and in-frame only. The table records under 350,000 clones, roughly 90% of them present only once. Sequencing was carried out using peripheral blood. Receptor source: a man between 50 and 59 years old with acute or convalescent COVID-19. Each CDR3 is given with its conserved first and last residue. Each record gives: V gene, D gene, clone size, J gene, CDR3 DNA, CDR3 protein. D genes are given only for firm matches. Some rows have no size entry. The others give once, few or many, or a class for an expanded clone.

TRBV28	NA	once	TRBJ1-4	TGTGCCAGCACCTACATGGGGGGGCAGGGTGAAAAACTGTTTTTT	CASTYMGGQGEKLFF
TRBV19	NA	once	TRBJ1-4	TGTGCCAGTAGTGAGGTCTGGAATGAAAAACTGTTTTTT	CASSEVWNEKLFF
TRBV3-1/TRBV3-2	TRBD2	NA	TRBJ2-7	TGTGCCAGCAGCCCGGGACTAGCGCGTTCCTACGAGCAGTACTTC	CASSPGLARSYEQYF
TRBV6-5	NA	NA	TRBJ2-2	TGTGCCAGCAGCCTGGACAGCCTCACCGGGGAGCTGTTTTTT	CASSLDSLTGELFF
TRBV9	NA	NA	TRBJ1-1	TGTGCCAGCAGCGTAGAGCCCTCTTCCCAGGTTGTTGGCACTGAAGCTTTCTTT	CASSVEPSSQVVGTEAFF
TRBV5-1	NA	NA	TRBJ2-1	TGCGCCAGCACCCCCGGGGGTGAGCAGTTCTTC	CASTPGGEQFF
TRBV7-4	NA	NA	TRBJ1-1	TGTGCCAGCCCCCGGGGGGGCCGCCGGGTCTACACTGAAGCTTTCTTT	CASPRGGRRVYTEAFF
TRBV3-1/TRBV3-2	NA	NA	TRBJ1-4	TGTGCCAGCAGCCAAGCCGGTCCTAATGAAAAACTGTTTTTT	CASSQAGPNEKLFF
TRBV10-2	TRBD1	NA	TRBJ1-1	TGCGCCAGCAGTGACAGGGGGGCGAACACTGAAGCTTTCTTT	CASSDRGANTEAFF
TRBV11-1	TRBD1	NA	TRBJ1-1	TGTGCCAGCAGCAACGGACAGGGGGCGAACACTGAAGCTTTCTTT	CASSNGQGANTEAFF
TRBV11-1	NA	NA	TRBJ2-5	TGTGCCAGCAGCTTTTTCTCTGGGAGGGAGACCCAGTACTTC	CASSFFSGRETQYF
TRBV28	TRBD1	NA	TRBJ2-2	TGTGCCAGCAGTTCTACAGGGGTAGGCACCGGGGAGCTGTTTTTT	CASSSTGVGTGELFF
TRBV6-5	TRBD1	NA	TRBJ2-5	TGTGCCAGCAGTCACGGGACAGGGAGGGAGACCCAGTACTTC	CASSHGTGRETQYF
TRBV25-1	TRBD1	NA	TRBJ1-2	TGTGCCAGCAGTGAATCTACAGGGGCTACCTATGGCTACACCTTC	CASSESTGATYGYTF
TRBV2	NA	NA	TRBJ2-2	TGTGCCAGCAGCCTTCTCTCGAACACCGGGGAGCTGTTTTTT	CASSLLSNTGELFF
TRBV19	TRBD1	once	TRBJ1-2	TGTGCCAGTAGTACCTACAGGGGCGGCTACACCTTC	CASSTYRGGYTF
TRBV2	TRBD2	NA	TRBJ2-3	TGTGCCAGCAGTCGCTGGACTAGCGGGGAGGGCACAGATACGCAGTATTTT	CASSRWTSGEGTDTQYF
TRBV6-5	TRBD1	NA	TRBJ2-7	TGTGCCAGCAGGGGACAGGCTACATACGAGCAGTACTTC	CASRGQATYEQYF
TRBV7-9	NA	NA	TRBJ1-2	TGTGCCAGCAGCGAGGAGCAGTATGGGGGCTACACCTTC	CASSEEQYGGYTF
TRBV6-5	NA	NA	TRBJ2-2	TGTGCCAGCAGTTACTCTCCGGGGGAGCTGTTTTTT	CASSYSPGELFF
TRBV3-1/TRBV3-2	TRBD2	NA	TRBJ2-3	TGTGCCAGCAGCCAAGTACCGGGGGGGCCCACAGATACGCAGTATTTT	CASSQVPGGPTDTQYF
TRBV7-6	TRBD1	NA	TRBJ2-7	TGTGCCAGCAGCTCCGGACAGGTCTCCTACGAGCAGTACTTC	CASSSGQVSYEQYF
TRBV5-4	TRBD1	NA	TRBJ2-3	TGTGCCAGCAGCTATGGACAGGGGGGGACTGGGGCAGATACGCAGTATTTT	CASSYGQGGTGADTQYF
TRBV7-9	TRBD1	NA	TRBJ2-4	TGTGCCAGCAGCTCGACAGGGGGGAGATGGATAAACATTCAGTACTTC	CASSSTGGRWINIQYF
TRBV6-6	TRBD1	NA	TRBJ1-3	TGTGCCAGCAGTTTCGGCCAGGGGGCTTCTGGAAACACCATATATTTT	CASSFGQGASGNTIYF
TRBV3-1/TRBV3-2	NA	NA	TRBJ1-4	TGTGCCAGCAGCTACTTGGAGGGCTCACTGTTTTTT	CASSYLEGSLFF
TRBV5-6	NA	once	TRBJ2-7	TGTGCCAGCAGTTCTGCCAGGACTGCCTACGAGCAGTACTTC	CASSSARTAYEQYF
TRBV2	NA	few	TRBJ2-2	TGTGCCAGCAGCCCCCAGGGCACCGGGGAGCTGTTTTTT	CASSPQGTGELFF
TRBV9	NA	NA	TRBJ2-1	TGTGCCAGCAGCGTAGCTCTAAATATCCCGGACAATGAGCAGTTCTTC	CASSVALNIPDNEQFF
TRBV11-2	TRBD2	NA	TRBJ2-7	TGTGCCAGCAGCTTACCCGGGACTAGTAAAAACCACGAGCAGTACTTC	CASSLPGTSKNHEQYF
TRBV2	NA	NA	TRBJ1-6	TGTGCCAGCGGTGGCGTCTCCTATAATTCACCCCTCCACTTT	CASGGVSYNSPLHF
TRBV19	TRBD1	NA	TRBJ2-1	TGTGCCAGTATTTCAGGACAGGGCCGTAATGAGCAGTTCTTC	CASISGQGRNEQFF
TRBV12-3/TRBV12-4	NA	NA	TRBJ1-5	TGTGCCAGCAATACAGGGATGAATCAGCCCCAGCATTTT	CASNTGMNQPQHF
TRBV30	TRBD2	NA	TRBJ2-7	TGTGCCTGGATCCGGGAGGGGCTACCCTACGAGCAGTACTTC	CAWIREGLPYEQYF
TRBV5-1	TRBD2	NA	TRBJ2-3	TGCGCCAGCAGCTTTGCGGACCAGGGAGGGGATACGCAGTATTTT	CASSFADQGGDTQYF
TRBV11-2	NA	NA	TRBJ1-2	TGTGCCAGCAGCTTAGAAGACAGTTCTAACTATGGCTACACCTTC	CASSLEDSSNYGYTF
TRBV13	NA	NA	TRBJ2-1	TGTGCCAGCAGCTTAGAGCGGGCTTACAATGAGCAGTTCTTC	CASSLERAYNEQFF
TRBV9	NA	NA	TRBJ2-7	TGTGCCAGCAGCGTATCATCGAGCAACTACGAGCAGTACTTC	CASSVSSSNYEQYF
TRBV5-1	NA	NA	TRBJ1-4	TGCGCCAGCAGCTTTACAGGGTTCCTAGGTGAAAAACTGTTTTTT	CASSFTGFLGEKLFF
TRBV27	TRBD1	NA	TRBJ2-7	TGTGCCAGCAGTTTACTTCCCCGGGGACAGGGAAACGAGCAGTACTTC	CASSLLPRGQGNEQYF
TRBV6-5	NA	NA	TRBJ1-4	TGTGCCAGCAGATGGGGGGGGTCCTTTGACGAAAAACTGTTTTTT	CASRWGGSFDEKLFF
TRBV10-3	TRBD2	NA	TRBJ2-5	TGTGCCATCAAGTCTAGCGGGGGGTACCAAGAGACCCAGTACTTC	CAIKSSGGYQETQYF
TRBV2	TRBD1	NA	TRBJ1-2	TGTGCCAGCACCTATAGGACAGGGAATGGCTACACCTTC	CASTYRTGNGYTF